This T cell receptor beta chain was captured by sequencing in a study of identical twins. A universal primer site was added by template switching, and unique molecular identifiers were carried by the cDNA. TCRdb ran MiXCR on the 5' RACE reads and lists one entry per CDR3 protein. The sample has about 530,000 distinct CDR3 sequences, 20% to 25% seen once. In the case of this clonotype: The antigen remains unidentified.

Trimming cost V 7 bases and J 2 bases, with 12 bases left between them. This CDR3 contains 14 residues. The germline gives CDR1 SEHNR, CDR2 FQNEAQ (reference sequence). Study-wide results and caveats: With abundant cord blood beta clonotypes, insertions were fewer; memory repertoires showed no such pattern. The study found excess low generation probability among twin-shared out-of-frame alpha sequences.

Everyone who gave samples was a healthy Caucasian. Separately, the same data were catalogued under a study of yellow fever vaccine responses in identical twins.

Source material: CD4+ T cells sorted from blood. The chain links TRBV7-9 to TRBJ2-1, with a weak D call TRBD1 (6 bases). The sequence was collected from a young woman in good health. CDR3 region: CASNNWGPYNEQFF. CDR3 DNA: TGTGCCAGCAACAATTGGGGGCCCTACAATGAGCAGTTCTTC.